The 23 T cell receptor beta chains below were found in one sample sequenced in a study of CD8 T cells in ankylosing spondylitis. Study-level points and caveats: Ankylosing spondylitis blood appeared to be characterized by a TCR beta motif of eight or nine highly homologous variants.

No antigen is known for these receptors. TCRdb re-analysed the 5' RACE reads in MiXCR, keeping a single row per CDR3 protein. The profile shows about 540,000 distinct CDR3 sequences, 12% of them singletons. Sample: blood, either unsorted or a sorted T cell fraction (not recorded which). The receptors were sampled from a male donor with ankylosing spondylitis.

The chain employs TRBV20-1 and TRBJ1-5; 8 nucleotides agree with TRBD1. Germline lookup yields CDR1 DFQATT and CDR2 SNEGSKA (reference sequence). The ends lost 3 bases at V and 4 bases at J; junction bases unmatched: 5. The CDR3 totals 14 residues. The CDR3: CSASTGGGNQPQHF. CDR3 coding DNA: TGCAGTGCTAGTACAGGGGGGGGTAATCAGCCCCAGCATTTT.

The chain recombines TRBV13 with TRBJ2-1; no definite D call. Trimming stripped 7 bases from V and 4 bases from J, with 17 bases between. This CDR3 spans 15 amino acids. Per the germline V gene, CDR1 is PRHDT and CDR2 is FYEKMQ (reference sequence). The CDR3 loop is CASKVQQRAYNEQFF. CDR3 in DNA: TGTGCCAGCAAAGTACAGCAACGGGCTTACAATGAGCAGTTCTTC.

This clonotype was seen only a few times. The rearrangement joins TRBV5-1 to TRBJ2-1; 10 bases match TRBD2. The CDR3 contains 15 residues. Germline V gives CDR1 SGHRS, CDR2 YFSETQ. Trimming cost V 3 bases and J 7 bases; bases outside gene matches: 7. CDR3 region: CASSSSAGGGNEQFF. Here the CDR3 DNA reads TGCGCCAGCAGCTCCTCAGCGGGAGGGGGGAATGAGCAGTTCTTC.

CDR3 region: CASSLTGEGYGYTF. CDR3 nucleotide sequence: TGCGCCAGCAGCTTAACAGGGGAGGGATATGGCTACACCTTC. The V and J genes are TRBV5-1 and TRBJ1-2; 7 bases agree with TRBD1. Germline V gene lookup returns CDR1 SGHRS and CDR2 YFSETQ. The length of the CDR3 is 14 residues. The V segment lost 2 bases and the J segment 5 bases; nucleotides outside the gene matches: 6.

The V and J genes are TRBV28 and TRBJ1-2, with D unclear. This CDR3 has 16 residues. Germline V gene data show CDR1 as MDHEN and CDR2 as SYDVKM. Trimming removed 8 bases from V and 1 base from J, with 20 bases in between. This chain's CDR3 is CASPPPGRSRNYGYTF. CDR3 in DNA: TGTGCCAGCCCGCCCCCCGGCAGGAGCCGTAACTATGGCTACACCTTC.

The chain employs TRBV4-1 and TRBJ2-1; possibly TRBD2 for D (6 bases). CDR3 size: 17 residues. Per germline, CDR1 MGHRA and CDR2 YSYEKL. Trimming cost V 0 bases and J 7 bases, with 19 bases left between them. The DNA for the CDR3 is TGCGCCAGCAGCCAAGAACTGGGTGCGGCGGGAATGAATGAGCAGTTCTTC. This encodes CASSQELGAAGMNEQFF.

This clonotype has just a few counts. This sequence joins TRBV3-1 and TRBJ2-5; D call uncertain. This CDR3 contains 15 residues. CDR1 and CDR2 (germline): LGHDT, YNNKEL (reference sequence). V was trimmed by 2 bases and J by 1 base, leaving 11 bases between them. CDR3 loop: CASSQQRQIQETQYF. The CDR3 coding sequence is TGTGCCAGCAGCCAACAGAGGCAGATCCAAGAGACCCAGTACTTC.

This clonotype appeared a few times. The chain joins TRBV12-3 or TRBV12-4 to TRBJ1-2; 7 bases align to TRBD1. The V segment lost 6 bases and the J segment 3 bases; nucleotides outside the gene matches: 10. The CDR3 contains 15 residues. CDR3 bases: TGTGCCAGCAGCTTGACAGGGCCAGTCGACTATGGCTACACCTTC. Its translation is CASSLTGPVDYGYTF.

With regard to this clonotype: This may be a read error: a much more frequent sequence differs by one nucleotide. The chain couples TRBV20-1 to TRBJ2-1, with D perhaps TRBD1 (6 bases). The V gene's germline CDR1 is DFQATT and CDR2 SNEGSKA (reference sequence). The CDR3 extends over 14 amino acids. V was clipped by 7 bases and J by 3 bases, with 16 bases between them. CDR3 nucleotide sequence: TGCAGTGATAGCACGGGACACGGCTACAATGAGCAGTTCTTC. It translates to CSDSTGHGYNEQFF.

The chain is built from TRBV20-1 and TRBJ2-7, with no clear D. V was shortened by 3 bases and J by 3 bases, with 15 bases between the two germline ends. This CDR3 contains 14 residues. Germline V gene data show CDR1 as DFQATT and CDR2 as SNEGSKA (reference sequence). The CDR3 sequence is CSARGSRTIYEQYF. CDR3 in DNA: TGCAGTGCTAGGGGTAGCCGAACCATCTACGAGCAGTACTTC.

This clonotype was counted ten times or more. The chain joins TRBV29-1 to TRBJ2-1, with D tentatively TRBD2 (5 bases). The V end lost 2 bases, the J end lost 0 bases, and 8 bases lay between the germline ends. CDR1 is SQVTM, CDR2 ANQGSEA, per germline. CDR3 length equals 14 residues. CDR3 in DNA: TGCAGCGTTGAATGGGAGAGCTCCTACAATGAGCAGTTCTTC. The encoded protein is CSVEWESSYNEQFF.

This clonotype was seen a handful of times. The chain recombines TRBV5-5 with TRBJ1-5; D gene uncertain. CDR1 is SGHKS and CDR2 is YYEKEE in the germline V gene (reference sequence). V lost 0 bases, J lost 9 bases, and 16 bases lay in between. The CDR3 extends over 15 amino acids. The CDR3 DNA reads TGTGCCAGCAGCTTGGAGCCAGGTCCCGGGCTGCCCCAGCATTTT. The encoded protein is CASSLEPGPGLPQHF.

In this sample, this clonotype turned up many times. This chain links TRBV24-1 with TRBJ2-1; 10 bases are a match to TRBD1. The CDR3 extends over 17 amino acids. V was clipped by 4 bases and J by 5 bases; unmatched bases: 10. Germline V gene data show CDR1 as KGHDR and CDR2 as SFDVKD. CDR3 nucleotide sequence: TGTGCCACCAGTGACGCGCTTGGGGGGACAGGGGACAATGAGCAGTTCTTC. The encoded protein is CATSDALGGTGDNEQFF.

The CDR3, as DNA: TGTGCCACCAGGGAAGGGGAGACCCAGTACTTC. Encoded protein: CATREGETQYF. The chain is built from TRBV24-1 and TRBJ2-5; no firm D call. Germline values: CDR1 KGHDR, CDR2 SFDVKD. With 7 bases removed from V and 5 bases from J, the gap between germline ends came to 7 bases. The CDR3 is made up of 11 amino acids.

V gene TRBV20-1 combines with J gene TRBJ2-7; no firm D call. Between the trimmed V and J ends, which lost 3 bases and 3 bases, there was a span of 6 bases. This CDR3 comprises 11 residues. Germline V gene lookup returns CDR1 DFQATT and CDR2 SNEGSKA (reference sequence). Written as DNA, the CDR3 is TGCAGTGCTAGTTCCAGCTACGAGCAGTACTTC. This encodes CSASSSYEQYF.

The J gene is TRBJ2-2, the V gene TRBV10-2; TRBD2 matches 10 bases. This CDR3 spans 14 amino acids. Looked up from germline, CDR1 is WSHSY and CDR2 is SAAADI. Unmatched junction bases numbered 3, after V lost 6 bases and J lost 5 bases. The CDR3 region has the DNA TGCGCCAGCAGATCGACTAGCGGGACCGGGGAGCTGTTTTTT. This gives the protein CASRSTSGTGELFF.

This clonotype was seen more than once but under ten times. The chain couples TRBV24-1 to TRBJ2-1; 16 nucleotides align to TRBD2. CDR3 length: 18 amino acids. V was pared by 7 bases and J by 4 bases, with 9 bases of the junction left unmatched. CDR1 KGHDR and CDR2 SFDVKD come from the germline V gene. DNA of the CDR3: TGTGCCACCAGCGATACCGGGACTAGCGGGAGGGTTTACAATGAGCAGTTCTTC. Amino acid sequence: CATSDTGTSGRVYNEQFF.

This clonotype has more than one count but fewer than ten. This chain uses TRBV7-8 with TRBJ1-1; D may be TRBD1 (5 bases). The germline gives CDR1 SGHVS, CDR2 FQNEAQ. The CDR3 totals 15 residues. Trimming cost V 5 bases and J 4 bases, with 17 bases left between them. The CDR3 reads CASSLVGRGLTEAFF. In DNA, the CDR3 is TGTGCCAGCAGCCTAGTGGGGAGGGGCCTCACTGAAGCTTTCTTT.

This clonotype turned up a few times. CDR3 nucleotides: TGTGCCAGCAGTTTAAATGCAGGGGAGGTCTACGAGCAGTACGTC. Its translation is CASSLNAGEVYEQYV. The genes are TRBV12-3 or TRBV12-4 and TRBJ2-7; D possibly uses TRBD1 or TRBD2 (6 bases each). The CDR3 totals 15 residues. Trimming cost V 2 bases and J 3 bases, with 14 bases left between them.

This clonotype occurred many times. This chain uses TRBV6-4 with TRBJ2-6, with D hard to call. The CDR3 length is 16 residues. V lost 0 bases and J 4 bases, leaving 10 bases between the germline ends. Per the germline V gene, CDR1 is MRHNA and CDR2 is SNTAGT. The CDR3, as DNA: TGTGCCAGCAGTGACTCGACCCGGTCAGGGGCCAACGTCCTGACTTTC. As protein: CASSDSTRSGANVLTF.

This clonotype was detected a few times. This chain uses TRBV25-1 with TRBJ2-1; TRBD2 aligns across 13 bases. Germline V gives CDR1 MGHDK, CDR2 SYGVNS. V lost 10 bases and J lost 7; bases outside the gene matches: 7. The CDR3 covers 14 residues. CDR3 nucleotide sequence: TGTGCCACCGCAGGACTAGCGGGAGAAAATGAGCAGTTCTTC. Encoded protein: CATAGLAGENEQFF.

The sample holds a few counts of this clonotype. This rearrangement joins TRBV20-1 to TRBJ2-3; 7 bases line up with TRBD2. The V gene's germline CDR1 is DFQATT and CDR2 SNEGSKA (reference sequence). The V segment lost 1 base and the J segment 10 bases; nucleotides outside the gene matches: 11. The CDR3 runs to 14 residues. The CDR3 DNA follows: TGCAGTGCTAGAGGATCCCTAGCGGACGTTGCGCAGTATTTT. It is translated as CSARGSLADVAQYF.

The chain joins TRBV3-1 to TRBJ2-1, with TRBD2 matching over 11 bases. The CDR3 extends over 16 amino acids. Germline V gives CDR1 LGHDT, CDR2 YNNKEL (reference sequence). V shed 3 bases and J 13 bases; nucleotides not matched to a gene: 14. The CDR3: CASSQGRVSGRATQFF. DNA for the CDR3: TGTGCCAGCAGCCAGGGGCGGGTTAGCGGGAGGGCCACACAGTTCTTC.